These T cell receptor beta chains were read from a single sample in a study of post-analysis software for immune sequencing data. From the PCR reads, TCRdb called clonotypes with MiXCR, one entry per CDR3 protein. The sample records 700,000 to 800,000 distinct CDR3 sequences, about 32% being singletons. Source material: blood. The receptors stem from a girl aged 5 to 17 with multiple sclerosis. The CDR3 runs from the conserved cysteine through the conserved F or W. The D gene is left open where the match is weak. The listing skips clone size in some rows; elsewhere it reads once, few, many or a size class.

clone size	V gene	J gene	D gene	CDR3 DNA	CDR3 protein
NA	TRBV6-6	TRBJ2-6	NA	TGTGCCAGCAGCCCCGTTAAGGGGGGGCGGTCTGGGGCCAACGTCCTGACTTTC	CASSPVKGGRSGANVLTF
few	TRBV10-3	TRBJ2-5	NA	TGTGCCATCAGGACCCAAGAGACCCAGTACTTC	CAIRTQETQYF
few	TRBV11-2	TRBJ2-5	TRBD2	TGTGCCAGCAGCCCCAGCGGGAGAGGGAAGACCCAGTACTTC	CASSPSGRGKTQYF
NA	TRBV12-3/TRBV12-4	TRBJ1-5	NA	TGTGCCAGCAGTGGGGGCGGGCTGGGCAATCAGCCCCAGCATTTT	CASSGGGLGNQPQHF
many	TRBV13	TRBJ1-2	TRBD1	TGTGCCAGCAGCTTAGCACAGGGGCATGGCTACACCTTC	CASSLAQGHGYTF
few	TRBV7-7	TRBJ2-6	NA	TGTGCTAGCAGCCCTCACTCGGCAGGGGCCAACGTCCTGACTTTC	CASSPHSAGANVLTF
NA	TRBV7-3	TRBJ2-6	TRBD1	TGTGCCAGCAGCTACGACAGGGTATCTGGGGCCAACGTCCTGACTTTC	CASSYDRVSGANVLTF
few	TRBV7-8	TRBJ1-2	TRBD1	TGTGCCAGCAGCTTAGGCCTACCGGGACAGGCAGGTGGCTACACCTTC	CASSLGLPGQAGGYTF
NA	TRBV28	TRBJ2-3	TRBD2	TGTGCCAGCAGTTTAGGGCCAGCGGGAGGGACAGATACGCAGTATTTT	CASSLGPAGGTDTQYF
NA	TRBV11-2	TRBJ2-3	TRBD2	TGTGCCAGCAGCTTAAGGGGTAGCGGGAGGTTGAGGACAGATACGCAGTATTTT	CASSLRGSGRLRTDTQYF
NA	TRBV6-2/TRBV6-3	TRBJ1-2	NA	TGTGCCAGCAGTTACCATTCCAGCTATGGCTACACCTTC	CASSYHSSYGYTF
NA	TRBV7-2	TRBJ2-7	TRBD2	TGTGCCAGCAGCTTAGATGGGACTAGCGGAACCTACGAGCAGTACTTC	CASSLDGTSGTYEQYF
NA	TRBV7-9	TRBJ1-2	TRBD1	TGTGCCAGCAGCGGGCCCGGGACAGGGGGAACGGCCTTCTATGGCTACACCTTC	CASSGPGTGGTAFYGYTF
NA	TRBV9	TRBJ2-7	NA	TGTGCCAGCAGCGATTCCTCTGGAACGACAGGGACTACCTACGAGCAGTACTTC	CASSDSSGTTGTTYEQYF
NA	TRBV28	TRBJ2-7	TRBD2	TGTGCCAGTAGTTTACCCTTACTAGCGGGAGGGCCGGTCTACGAGCAGTACTTC	CASSLPLLAGGPVYEQYF
few	TRBV4-3	TRBJ2-7	TRBD2	TGCGCCAGCAGCCCCGAGGGGACTAGCGGGAACAGCCAGTACTTC	CASSPEGTSGNSQYF
NA	TRBV2	TRBJ1-1	NA	TGTGCCATCCTCGGTGGGAGGAGGACTGAAGCTTTCTTT	CAILGGRRTEAFF
few	TRBV4-1	TRBJ1-5	TRBD1	TGCGCCGGCAGCCAAGGGCGGACAGGGGTTCTCAATCAGCCCCAGCATTTT	CAGSQGRTGVLNQPQHF
NA	TRBV7-8	TRBJ1-1	NA	TGTGCCAGCAGCCTCCAGGCCGACAGGGAAGCTTTCTTT	CASSLQADREAFF
few	TRBV4-1	TRBJ1-4	TRBD1	TGCGCCAGCAGCCAAGACCCCTGGACAGGAACAGAAAAACTGTTTTTT	CASSQDPWTGTEKLFF
many	TRBV7-2	TRBJ2-7	NA	TGTGCCAGCAGCCGTCGCGCGGGGGCCTCCTACGAGCAGTACTTC	CASSRRAGASYEQYF
NA	TRBV13	TRBJ2-5	TRBD1	TGTGCCAGCAGGCGGACAGGACCTCAAGAGACCCAGTACTTC	CASRRTGPQETQYF
NA	TRBV20-1	TRBJ2-1	TRBD2	TGCAGTGCTAGAGATAGCGGGAGGCCATACAATGAGCAGTTCTTC	CSARDSGRPYNEQFF
few	TRBV6-6	TRBJ2-1	TRBD2	TGTGCCAGCAAAAGGACTACGGGACTAGCGGACAATGAGCAGTTCTTC	CASKRTTGLADNEQFF
many	TRBV20-1	TRBJ2-7	TRBD1	TGCAGTGCTGGTAGTTTGACAGGGCTCTTCTACGAGCAGTACTTC	CSAGSLTGLFYEQYF
NA	TRBV9	TRBJ2-1	NA	TGTGCCAGCAGCGTACGGGGCGCCAGCTCCTACAATGAGCAGTTCTTC	CASSVRGASSYNEQFF
NA	TRBV20-1	TRBJ1-5	NA	TGCAGTGCTAGAGATTCATATAACGGACAGCCTTCCCCTTATAGCAATCAGCCCCAGCATTTT	CSARDSYNGQPSPYSNQPQHF
NA	TRBV20-1	TRBJ1-5	NA	TGCAGTGCTATGCAACTCAGATCGATCCAGCATTTT	CSAMQLRSIQHF
few	TRBV3-1	TRBJ1-2	NA	TGTGCCAGCAGCCCGGGGATTAACTATGGCTACACCTTC	CASSPGINYGYTF
few	TRBV4-3	TRBJ1-1	NA	TGCGCCAGCAGCCAAGATCTGGTGGAGACTGAAGCTTTCTTT	CASSQDLVETEAFF
NA	TRBV11-2	TRBJ2-7	TRBD2	TGTGCCAGCAGCCACACTAGCGGGGGCCTCTACGAGCAGTACTTC	CASSHTSGGLYEQYF
NA	TRBV4-3	TRBJ2-3	TRBD2	TGCGCCAGCAGCCAAGACCCGGGACTAGCCGGAGGTGGTGCAGATACGCAGTATTTT	CASSQDPGLAGGGADTQYF
few	TRBV3-1	TRBJ2-7	NA	TGTGCCAGCAGCCCCAAAGGGATCTACGAGCAGTACTTC	CASSPKGIYEQYF
few	TRBV4-3	TRBJ2-7	TRBD2	TGCGCCAGCAGCCAAGCCTTCGGCGGGAGGGGGTACGAGCAGTACTTC	CASSQAFGGRGYEQYF
NA	TRBV28	TRBJ1-5	TRBD1	TGTGCCAGCAGTCTAGGGACAGTAAAAGGTCAGCCCCAGCATTTT	CASSLGTVKGQPQHF
few	TRBV7-2	TRBJ2-7	NA	TGTGCCAGCAGCCCCCAGGGAGGGGGCTACGAGCAGTACTTC	CASSPQGGGYEQYF
few	TRBV7-2	TRBJ2-3	NA	TGTGCCAGCAGCTTGGGCCCAGTAGGGGGGAGCACAGATACGCAGTATTTT	CASSLGPVGGSTDTQYF
NA	TRBV7-2	TRBJ1-3	NA	TGTGCCAGCAGCCCCGGTGGGGGGGCGCGTGGAAACACCATATATTTT	CASSPGGGARGNTIYF
NA	TRBV5-1	TRBJ2-1	TRBD2	TGCGCCAGCAGCTTGGGTCCTAGCGGGAGATACAATGAGCAGTTCTTC	CASSLGPSGRYNEQFF
NA	TRBV29-1	TRBJ1-4	NA	TGCAGCGTTGATTTAGGGGGAGAAAAACTGTTTTTT	CSVDLGGEKLFF
few	TRBV6-2/TRBV6-3	TRBJ2-1	NA	TGTGCCAGCAGTTCAGGGGCTTATGAGCAGTTCTTC	CASSSGAYEQFF
NA	TRBV29-1	TRBJ2-3	TRBD1	TGCAGCGATTCGACAGGGACAAACACAGATACGCAGTATTTT	CSDSTGTNTDTQYF
NA	TRBV20-1	TRBJ2-5	TRBD2	TGCAGTGCTAGCGATTCTAGCGGGAGACGAGAGACCCAGTACTTC	CSASDSSGRRETQYF